Reported below is one T cell receptor (beta chain). The protocol was immunoSEQ multiplex PCR, while the TCRdb copy is restricted to in-frame clones and leaves out a portion. The sample records a few hundred thousand clones, about 91% being singletons. CDR1 is SQVTM and CDR2 is ANQGSEA in the germline V gene. The CDR3 has 14 amino acids. V shed 3 bases and J 6 bases; nucleotides not matched to a gene: 5. The data were obtained in a study of blood T cell repertoires in COVID-19. Whole-study context: From T cells, B-cell-depleted T cells, or PBMCs came the material, which was cDNA or gDNA.

The chain has TRBV29-1 and TRBJ1-2; 12 bases are shared with TRBD1. The sequencing sample was made of peripheral blood. This TCR was recovered from a woman in her 30s with COVID-19, enrolled during active disease. The CDR3: CSVDPGTGGDGYTF. CDR3 nucleotide sequence: TGCAGCGTTGACCCCGGGACAGGGGGCGATGGCTACACCTTC.